The clone carrying this T cell receptor (beta chain) was picked up a small number of times. A single record per CDR3 protein comes from TCRdb applying MiXCR to the 5' RACE reads. This table holds about 510,000 distinct CDR3 sequences, 20% to 25% found once. This entry is derived from a study of T cells after yellow fever vaccination. The germline CDR1 and CDR2 sequences are SGHTS and YDEGEE. Trimming cost V 4 bases and J 4 bases, with 11 bases left between them. This CDR3 contains 13 residues. V usage is TRBV5-8 and J usage is TRBJ1-1; D remains ambiguous. The receptor was derived from a man in his late teens or twenties who received the YFV17D yellow fever vaccine. Sequencing used PBMCs, obtained roughly 20 days after the first yellow fever vaccination. Here the CDR3 reads CASSHGVVTEAFF. In DNA, the CDR3 is TGTGCCAGCAGCCATGGGGTGGTCACTGAAGCTTTCTTT.